This TCR beta chain was captured by sequencing in a study of naive and memory T cell subsets. Between the trimmed V and J ends, which lost 3 bases and 5 bases, there was a span of 20 bases. The CDR3 is 16 residues long. Germline CDR1 ENHRY, CDR2 SYGVKD. An equimolar mix of two oligonucleotides served as the beta constant-region primer for TRBC1 and TRBC2. Nested alpha and beta constant-region primers with the SP2 primer drove four PCR rounds on ligated cDNA. TCRdb reanalysed the UMI-ligation and nested PCR reads using MiXCR and keeps one entry per CDR3 protein. The table lists roughly 100,000 distinct CDR3 sequences, roughly 12% of them singletons. CD8 T cells were positively selected from what remained after CD4 positive selection. Regarding this clonotype: What it recognizes is unknown.

General study points: Naive repertoires, especially CD8, held a few larger clonotypes, possibly memory cells re-expressing CD45RA.

The receptor was isolated from a human donor in good health. The chain employs TRBV10-3 and TRBJ2-7; D may correspond to TRBD1 or TRBD2 (5 bases each). The sequenced sample was naive CD4+ T cells from blood. CDR3 bases: TGTGCCATCAGTGATTTTTTCAGGGCTTCGGGGAACGAGCAGTACTTC. Amino acids: CAISDFFRASGNEQYF.